Presented here are 19 T cell receptor beta chains from one specimen sequenced in a study of T cells in Graves' hyperthyroidism and ophthalmopathy. RNA transcripts provided the source from which TCR beta CDR3 regions were amplified. HTBI primers were employed in a first-round RT-PCR of the TCR CDR3. TCRdb redid the calling of the multiplex PCR reads with MiXCR, one entry per CDR3 protein. In the table there are some 770,000 distinct CDR3 sequences, about 16% of which are singletons. The sample consisted of blood. Receptor source: a man younger than 35 with Graves' hyperthyroidism.

In this sample, this clonotype turned up many times. V and J are TRBV20-1 and TRBJ1-2, with TRBD1 identical over 7 bases. Trimming cost V 4 bases and J 2 bases; bases outside gene matches: 4. The CDR3 is 13 amino acids. Germline values: CDR1 DFQATT, CDR2 SNEGSKA (reference sequence). CDR3 region: CSAKGTANYGYTF. The CDR3 DNA follows: TGCAGTGCTAAAGGGACAGCCAACTATGGCTACACCTTC.

The chain joins TRBV25-1 to TRBJ2-5; D gene ambiguous. The CDR3 has 15 amino acids. Per the germline V gene, CDR1 is MGHDK and CDR2 is SYGVNS. Trimming took 2 bases from V and 5 from J, leaving 15 bases between them. The CDR3: CASSEDRPPKETQYF. The CDR3 DNA sequence: TGTGCCAGCAGTGAAGATCGACCTCCCAAGGAGACCCAGTACTTC.

This clonotype is a singleton in its sample. A read error is possible here, since a much larger clone lies one base away. The CDR3 loop reads CASSPRGQSPYEQYF. The CDR3 coding sequence is TGTGCCAGCAGTCCCAGGGGACAGTCCCCCTACGAGCAGTACTTC. V gene TRBV12-3 or TRBV12-4 combines with J gene TRBJ2-7, with 7 bases matching TRBD1. The CDR3 is made up of 15 amino acids. J was trimmed by 2 bases and V by 5 bases; bases with no gene match: 9.

This clonotype was seen only a few times. V and J are TRBV18 and TRBJ1-6; D call uncertain. Per germline, CDR1 KGHSH and CDR2 LQKENI. This CDR3 is 15 amino acids long. With 4 bases removed from V and 7 bases from J, the gap between germline ends came to 14 bases. The CDR3 loop is CASSLETGQNSPLHF. The CDR3 nucleotides read TGTGCCAGCTCACTCGAGACCGGGCAGAATTCACCCCTCCACTTT.

This chain uses TRBV30 with TRBJ1-2; D perhaps matches TRBD1 (6 bases). CDR3 length: 12 residues. V shed 8 bases and J shed 2 bases, with 12 bases lying between them. Germline CDR1 and CDR2: GTSNPN and SVGIG (reference sequence). The CDR3 region is CALGQGNYGYTF. The DNA of the CDR3 is TGTGCCCTAGGGCAGGGGAACTATGGCTACACCTTC.

The chain recombines TRBV28 with TRBJ2-2, with TRBD2 as a possible D gene (5 bases). Germline lookup yields CDR1 MDHEN and CDR2 SYDVKM. V lost 3 bases and J 0 bases, leaving 14 bases between the germline ends. The CDR3 contains 17 residues. CDR3 DNA sequence: TGTGCCAGCAGTTTGGCGAGAGGAGCGGCGAACACCGGGGAGCTGTTTTTT. It translates to CASSLARGAANTGELFF.

This sequence joins TRBV5-6 and TRBJ2-1, with 7 bases identical to TRBD2. The CDR3 sequence is 15 residues long. Germline CDR1 reads SGHDT; CDR2 reads YYEEEE. J gave up 9 bases and V 5 bases, and 14 bases lay outside the gene matches. In DNA, the CDR3 is TGTGCCAGCAGGGCCGGGACTACCCTCGTTGGTGAGCAGTTCTTC. Its translation is CASRAGTTLVGEQFF.

This chain connects TRBV11-2 to TRBJ1-6, with D hard to call. With 2 bases removed from V and 8 bases from J, the gap between germline ends came to 7 bases. The length of the CDR3 is 13 residues. Germline CDR1 SGHAT, CDR2 FQNNGV. CDR3 sequence: CASSLYTDSPLHF. The CDR3 nucleotides are TGTGCCAGCAGCTTATACACGGATTCACCCCTCCACTTT.

The rearrangement links TRBV29-1 to TRBJ1-1; 7 bases fit TRBD1. The germline V gene has CDR1 SQVTM and CDR2 ANQGSEA. The length of the CDR3 is 13 residues. The V gene end was trimmed by 2 bases and the J gene end by 4 bases; junction bases not matched to a gene: 4. CDR3: CSVETGDRTEAFF. The CDR3 bases are TGCAGCGTTGAAACAGGGGATCGCACTGAAGCTTTCTTT.

This clonotype was observed a few times. This rearrangement joins TRBV24-1 to TRBJ2-6; D tentatively reads TRBD1 or TRBD2 (5 bases each). The CDR3 length is 13 residues. Germline V CDR1 and CDR2: KGHDR, SFDVKD. Trimming removed 10 bases from V and 2 bases from J, with 8 bases in between. The CDR3 spells CATRGPGANVLTF. CDR3 in DNA: TGTGCCACTCGGGGACCTGGGGCCAACGTCCTGACTTTC.

The chain employs TRBV3-1 and TRBJ2-7, with D perhaps TRBD1 or TRBD2 (6 bases each). Germline V gives CDR1 LGHDT, CDR2 YNNKEL (reference sequence). Trimming removed 1 base from V and 4 bases from J, with 14 bases in between. The CDR3 is 15 residues long. The DNA for the CDR3 is TGTGCCAGCAGCCAAGGAGGGGGGAGAGGATACGAGCAGTACTTC. It encodes CASSQGGGRGYEQYF.

This clonotype was counted at least ten times. The chain couples TRBV2 to TRBJ2-3; weak D call: TRBD2 (6 bases). This CDR3 contains 15 residues. The germline V gene has CDR1 SNHLY and CDR2 FYNNEI. V was shortened by 4 bases and J by 0 bases, with 11 bases between the two germline ends. The DNA for the CDR3 is TGTGCCAGCAGTGGGGGGACTTCTAGCACAGATACGCAGTATTTT. This gives the protein CASSGGTSSTDTQYF. The whole variable domain, filled in from reference TRBV2 and TRBJ2-3, reads EPEVTQTPSHQVTQMGQEVILRCVPISNHLYFYWYRQILGQKVEFLVSFYNNEISEKSEIFDDQFSVERPDGSNFTLKIRSTKLEDSAMYFCASSGGTSSTDTQYFGPGTRLTVL.

This clonotype was seen a few times. The V call is TRBV28, the J call TRBJ1-4, with TRBD1 identical over 8 bases. The CDR3 contains 15 residues. Germline CDR1 reads MDHEN; CDR2 reads SYDVKM. V trimming: 4 bases; J trimming: 8 bases; junction bases outside the gene matches: 9. DNA of the CDR3: TGTGCCAGCAGTTCCTCGACAGGGGTGGGGGAAAAACTGTTTTTT. Amino acids: CASSSSTGVGEKLFF.

The chain carries TRBV10-3 and TRBJ2-3, with TRBD2 matching 8 bases. After removal of 9 bases from V and 0 bases from J, the junction contained 11 bases not matched to a gene. The CDR3 is made up of 16 amino acids. CDR1 and CDR2 (germline): ENHRY, SYGVKD. The CDR3 loop reads CAIYAGGLLSTDTQYF. CDR3 nucleotides: TGTGCCATATATGCGGGAGGCCTACTTAGCACAGATACGCAGTATTTT.

This rearrangement joins TRBV19 to TRBJ2-1; TRBD2 is a possible D gene (6 bases). The ends were cut back, 7 bases at V and 0 bases at J, with 16 bases in the middle. Germline-derived CDR1 and CDR2 are LNHDA and SQIVND (reference sequence). The CDR3 has 16 residues. The CDR3, as DNA: TGTGCCAGTACGACGGGGGACGCGAACTCCTACAATGAGCAGTTCTTC. Amino acid sequence: CASTTGDANSYNEQFF. Full variable domain (outside the CDR3, taken from reference TRBV19 and TRBJ2-1): DGGITQSPKYLFRKEGQNVTLSCEQNLNHDAMYWYRQDPGQGLRLIYYSQIVNDFQKGDIAEGYSVSREKKESFPLTVTSAQKNPTAFYLCASTTGDANSYNEQFFGPGTRLTVL.

Ten or more counts support this clonotype. V and J are TRBV20-1 and TRBJ2-5, with 10 bases aligning to TRBD2. CDR3 length equals 14 residues. Germline CDR1 is DFQATT and CDR2 is SNEGSKA (reference sequence). V lost 7 bases, J lost 5 bases, and 10 bases stayed unmatched. The CDR3 here is CSVRTSGGVETQYF. In nucleotides, the CDR3 is TGCAGTGTTCGGACTAGCGGAGGCGTGGAGACCCAGTACTTC.

As concerns this clonotype: Likely a read error: the CDR3 ends without its conserved phenylalanine or tryptophan. The chain couples TRBV27 to TRBJ2-7; D perhaps matches TRBD2 (5 bases). This CDR3 spans 15 amino acids. CDR1 MNHEY and CDR2 SMNVEV come from the germline V gene (reference sequence). Trimming left V 6 bases short and J 1 base short, with 16 bases between. The chain's CDR3 is CASSPGPTGSYEQYY. As DNA, the CDR3 is TGTGCCAGCAGCCCCGGTCCCACGGGGTCCTACGAGCAGTACTAC.

This clonotype was counted only a few times. V usage is TRBV5-1 and J usage is TRBJ2-7; D is possibly TRBD1 (6 bases). Trimming removed 4 bases from V and 6 bases from J, with 14 bases in between. This CDR3 spans 13 amino acids. CDR1 is SGHRS, CDR2 YFSETQ, per germline. For the CDR3, the DNA is TGCGCCAGCAGCCGGGACAACACCCGCGAGCAGTACTTC. Its translation: CASSRDNTREQYF. Looking up the rest from reference TRBV5-1 and TRBJ2-7 gives the full variable domain: KAGVTQTPRYLIKTRGQQVTLSCSPISGHRSVSWYQQTPGQGLQFLFEYFSETQRNKGNFPGRFSGRQFSNSRSEMNVSTLELGDSALYLCASSRDNTREQYFGPGTRLTVT.

This clonotype has a single count. This rearrangement joins TRBV24-1 to TRBJ2-1, with D perhaps matching TRBD1 (5 bases). CDR1 and CDR2 from the germline V gene are KGHDR and SFDVKD. The V end was cut by 4 bases, the J end by 4 bases, with 16 bases between. The CDR3 length is 16 residues. Here the CDR3 reads CATSDPAVGEYNEQFF. Written as DNA, the CDR3 is TGTGCCACCAGTGACCCTGCCGTAGGGGAATACAATGAGCAGTTCTTC.